At least ten counts were recorded for the clone carrying this T cell receptor beta chain. Its antigen is currently unknown. This specimen comes from a study of regulatory T cells in long-lasting Graves disease. General study points: Graves' patients with persistent disease showed TCR diversity lower than patients newly diagnosed. Among the persistent patients, 2,500 to 3,000 public clonotypes were shared, more than the approximately 960 shared among new patients.

The time point is: persistent/refractory GD, antithyroid drugs over 5 years with positive TRAb. The TCR library was made from RNA extracted from PBMCs. CDR3 size: 13 residues. Looked up from germline, CDR1 is MNHNS and CDR2 is SASEGT. V gave up 2 bases and J gave up 4 bases, with 6 bases separating them. To make TCR beta libraries, researchers used iRepertoire HTBI primers and Arm-PCR of CDR3 regions. TCRdb reprocessed the multiplex PCR reads with MiXCR, giving one entry per CDR3 protein. The data contain about 470,000 distinct CDR3 sequences, roughly 21% of them singletons. The sequence derives from a female donor with Graves disease. The input for sequencing was peripheral blood mononuclear cells (PBMCs), taken when the disease was refractory, from a patient treated with antithyroid drugs. The rearrangement joins TRBV6-1 to TRBJ1-5; D call uncertain. The CDR3 is CASSELGNQPQHF. In DNA, the CDR3 is TGTGCCAGCAGTGAACTGGGGAATCAGCCCCAGCATTTT.